These T cell receptor beta chains were read from a single sample in a study of T cells after yellow fever vaccination. TCRdb redid the calling of the 5' RACE reads with MiXCR, one entry per CDR3 protein. The data show roughly 300,000 distinct CDR3 sequences, 6.8% seen once. Material: PBMCs, obtained about 49 days after the first yellow fever vaccination. The receptors derive from a man younger than 35 who received the YFV17D yellow fever vaccine. Each CDR3 is given with its conserved first and last residue. D genes are given only for firm matches. Size values are once, few and many counts, or a class for expanded clones, and some rows have none.

V gene,clone size,D gene,J gene,CDR3 protein,CDR3 DNA
TRBV7-2,few,-,TRBJ1-5,CASSRGGRQPQHF,TGTGCCAGCAGCAGGGGAGGTCGTCAGCCCCAGCATTTT
TRBV7-9,-,-,TRBJ1-6,CASSHERFSYNSPLHF,TGTGCCAGCAGCCACGAAAGGTTCTCCTATAATTCACCCCTCCACTTT
TRBV6-2/TRBV6-3,many,-,TRBJ1-1,CASSYSGSGQTEAFF,TGTGCCAGCAGTTACAGTGGGAGCGGGCAGACTGAAGCTTTCTTT
TRBV19,few,-,TRBJ1-1,CATGPQGMAEAFF,TGTGCCACGGGCCCACAGGGTATGGCTGAAGCTTTCTTT
TRBV20-1,few,-,TRBJ1-4,CSARSQLGKLFF,TGCAGTGCTAGATCCCAGCTCGGAAAACTGTTTTTT
TRBV30,many,-,TRBJ2-7,CAWEYNSYEQYF,TGTGCCTGGGAGTATAACTCCTACGAGCAGTACTTC
TRBV20-1,-,-,TRBJ1-1,CSAFYGNTEAFF,TGCAGTGCTTTCTACGGGAACACTGAAGCTTTCTTT
TRBV19,many,-,TRBJ2-1,CASTQAASSYNEQFF,TGTGCCAGTACCCAAGCGGCCTCCTCCTACAATGAGCAGTTCTTC
TRBV28,-,-,TRBJ1-4,CASGFPFFF,TGTGCCAGCGGATTTCCATTTTTTTTT
TRBV6-1,few,-,TRBJ2-3,CASKWGAGDTQYF,TGTGCCAGCAAATGGGGGGCTGGGGATACGCAGTATTTT
TRBV25-1,few,-,TRBJ2-1,CASSDDGFSYNEQFF,TGTGCCAGCAGTGACGACGGATTCTCCTACAATGAGCAGTTCTTC
TRBV7-2,few,-,TRBJ1-6,CASSSQAGDSPLHF,TGTGCCAGCAGCTCCCAGGCCGGGGATTCACCCCTCCACTTT
TRBV7-2,-,-,TRBJ1-3,CASSFYQGAGNTIYF,TGTGCCAGCAGCTTCTACCAGGGTGCTGGAAACACCATATATTTT
TRBV12-3/TRBV12-4,few,-,TRBJ2-2,CASAATGELFF,TGTGCCAGCGCCGCCACCGGGGAGCTGTTTTTT
TRBV5-1,-,-,TRBJ2-1,CASSLLRSEQFF,TGCGCCAGCAGCTTGCTCCGTAGTGAGCAGTTCTTC
TRBV4-1,-,TRBD1,TRBJ2-6,CASRWTGGAGANVLTF,TGCGCCAGCAGGTGGACAGGGGGTGCTGGGGCCAACGTCCTGACTTTC
TRBV6-1,-,TRBD1,TRBJ1-6,CASTGQSYNSPLHF,TGTGCCAGCACGGGACAGTCCTATAATTCACCCCTCCACTTT
TRBV7-9,-,TRBD1,TRBJ1-4,CASSLSGTGREKLFF,TGTGCCAGCAGCTTGTCGGGGACAGGGCGCGAAAAACTGTTTTTT
TRBV4-3,few,-,TRBJ1-1,CASSQDAQGRTEAFF,TGCGCCAGCAGCCAAGACGCCCAGGGACGGACTGAAGCTTTCTTT
TRBV20-1,few,-,TRBJ2-2,CSARPPVLEDSGVWLGTGELFF,TGCAGTGCTAGGCCCCCCGTCCTGGAGGACAGTGGGGTATGGTTGGGTACCGGGGAGCTGTTTTTT
TRBV11-1,-,TRBD1,TRBJ1-2,CASSSIYGTGPPIGLGYTF,TGTGCCAGCAGCTCGATCTACGGGACAGGACCCCCTATCGGGCTTGGCTACACCTTC
TRBV7-2,many,-,TRBJ2-7,CASSLMSYEQYF,TGTGCCAGCAGCTTAATGTCGTACGAGCAGTACTTC
TRBV27,few,TRBD1,TRBJ2-1,CASSTHQGAAQDEQFF,TGTGCCAGCAGTACCCACCAGGGGGCTGCTCAGGATGAGCAGTTCTTC
TRBV9,few,TRBD1,TRBJ1-6,CASSVQTGSTPLHF,TGTGCCAGCAGCGTCCAGACAGGGTCGACACCCCTCCACTTT
TRBV7-9,few,TRBD2,TRBJ2-5,CASSETSAETQYF,TGTGCCAGCAGCGAAACTAGCGCCGAGACCCAGTACTTC
TRBV10-3,many,TRBD1,TRBJ2-2,CAIRRQGATGELFF,TGTGCCATCAGAAGACAGGGTGCCACCGGGGAGCTGTTTTTT
TRBV12-3/TRBV12-4,-,-,TRBJ2-5,CASRTAGVQETQYF,TGTGCCAGCCGCACCGCAGGGGTTCAAGAGACCCAGTACTTC